This entry concerns a single TCR beta chain. The data are from a study of blood T cell repertoires in COVID-19. Turning to the study itself: Italy, Spain and the United States were the sources of the convalescent and acute COVID-19 samples. PBMCs, B-cell-depleted T cells, or T cells provided the cDNA or gDNA that made up the material.

In the source study's methods: Estimated nucleated cell counts came from reference gene primer amplification. Clones were read by immunoSEQ multiplex PCR, and TCRdb kept only the in-frame ones, dropping some. V, J and clone size reflect that table, while D and trimming were determined from the DNA. The table records some 160,000 clones, under 95% of them present only once. Germline CDR1 reads GTSNPN; CDR2 reads SVGIG (reference sequence). The CDR3 is 14 residues long. The V end was cut by 4 bases, the J end by 1 base, with 13 bases between. Material: peripheral blood. V usage is TRBV30 and J usage is TRBJ1-2, with unresolved D. The sequence was obtained from a man between 18 and 29 years old with acute or convalescent COVID-19. Written as DNA, the CDR3 is TGTGCCTGGACCAATCCCCCAGATAACTATGGCTACACCTTC. Translation gives CAWTNPPDNYGYTF. The entire variable domain, with the rest obtained from reference TRBV30 and TRBJ1-2, is as follows: SQTIHQWPATLVQPVGSPLSLECTVEGTSNPNLYWYRQAAGRGLQLLFYSVGIGQISSEVPQNLSASRPQDRQFILSSKKLLLSDSGFYLCAWTNPPDNYGYTFGSGTRLTVV.